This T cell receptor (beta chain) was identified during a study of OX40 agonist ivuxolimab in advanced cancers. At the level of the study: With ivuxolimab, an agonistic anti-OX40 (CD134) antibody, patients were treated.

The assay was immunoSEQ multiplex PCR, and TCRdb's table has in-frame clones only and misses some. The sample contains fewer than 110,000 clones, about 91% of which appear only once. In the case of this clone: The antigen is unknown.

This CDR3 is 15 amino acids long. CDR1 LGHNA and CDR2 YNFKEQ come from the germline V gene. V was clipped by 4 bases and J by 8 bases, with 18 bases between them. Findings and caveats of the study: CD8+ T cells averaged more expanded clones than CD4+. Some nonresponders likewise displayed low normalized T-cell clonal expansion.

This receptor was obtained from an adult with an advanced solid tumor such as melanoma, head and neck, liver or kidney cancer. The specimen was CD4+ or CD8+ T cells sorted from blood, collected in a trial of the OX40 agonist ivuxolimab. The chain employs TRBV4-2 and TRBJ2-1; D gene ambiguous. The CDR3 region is CASSPDSSKSDEQFF. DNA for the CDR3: TGTGCCAGCAGCCCTGACTCCTCGAAGAGCGATGAGCAGTTCTTC.